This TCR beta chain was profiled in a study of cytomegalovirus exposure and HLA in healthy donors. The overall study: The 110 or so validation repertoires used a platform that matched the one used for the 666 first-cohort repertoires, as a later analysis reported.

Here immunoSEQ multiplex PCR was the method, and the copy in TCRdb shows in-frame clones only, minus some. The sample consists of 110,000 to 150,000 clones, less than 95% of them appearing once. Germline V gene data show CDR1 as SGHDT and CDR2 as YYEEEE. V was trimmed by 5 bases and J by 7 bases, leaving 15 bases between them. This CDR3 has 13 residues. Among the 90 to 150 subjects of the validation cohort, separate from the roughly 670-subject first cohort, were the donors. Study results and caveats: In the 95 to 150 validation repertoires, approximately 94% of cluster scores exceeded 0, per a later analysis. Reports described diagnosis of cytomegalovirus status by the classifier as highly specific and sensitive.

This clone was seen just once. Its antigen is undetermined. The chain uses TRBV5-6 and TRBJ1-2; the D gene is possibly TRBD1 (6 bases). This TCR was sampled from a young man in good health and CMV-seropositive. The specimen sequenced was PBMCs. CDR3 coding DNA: TGTGCCAGCAGGCGAACAGGGTACGGTGGCTACACCTTC. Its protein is CASRRTGYGGYTF.